The 30 T cell receptor beta chains given below trace back to one sample, sequenced in a study of identical twins (TCRdb year 2016). The library was obtained by 5' RACE. The data were produced on an Illumina HiSeq 2000. TCRdb itself trimmed the public reads at Q25 with fastp, ran MiXCR and retained productive beta chains. Every distinct CDR3 protein forms one entry, paired with its most common genes and DNA. The sample data list 700,000 or so distinct CDR3 sequences, and 8.6% of these were observed just once. The ten largest account for more than 0.75% of the sample. These data were likewise used in another study, on yellow fever vaccine responses in identical twins.

Sequencing was carried out using PBMCs. The receptors were gathered from a woman aged 18 to 35 in good health.

The genes are TRBV12-3 or TRBV12-4 and TRBJ2-1, with D maybe TRBD1 (6 bases). This CDR3 has 16 amino acids. V lost 2 bases to trimming and J lost 1 base, with 12 bases between them. CDR3 nucleotides: TGTGCCAGCAGTTTACTACAGGGCCTATCCTACAATGAGCAGTTCTTC. Protein product: CASSLLQGLSYNEQFF.

Details on this clonotype: A much bigger clone sits one base away, suggesting this may be a read error. V is TRBV5-1 and J is TRBJ2-3; 8 positions agree with TRBD1. Germline CDR1 is SGHRS and CDR2 is YFSETQ. This CDR3 has 15 amino acids. V lost 1 base, J lost 14 bases, and 15 bases stayed unmatched. The CDR3 DNA reads TGCGCCAGCAGCTTGCTTGACAGGGGTGATGCGCCGCGGTATTTT. Translating it yields CASSLLDRGDAPRYF.

This chain joins TRBV3-1 and TRBJ2-3; no reliable D call. Germline V gene sequence: CDR1 LGHDT, CDR2 YNNKEL (reference sequence). The CDR3 extends over 16 amino acids. Trimming took off 4 bases at V and 3 bases at J, with 17 bases between the two ends. In DNA, the CDR3 is TGTGCCAGCAGCCGACGTCGGCCGGGTCAGACAGATACGCAGTATTTT. Its translation: CASSRRRPGQTDTQYF.

The chain employs TRBV2 and TRBJ1-3; a weak D match, TRBD1 (5 bases). CDR1 is SNHLY and CDR2 is FYNNEI in the germline V gene. V was trimmed by 6 bases and J by 6 bases, leaving 15 bases between them. The CDR3 extends over 14 amino acids. CDR3 amino acids: CASSAGTATNTIYF. DNA for the CDR3: TGTGCCAGCAGCGCAGGGACGGCCACAAACACCATATATTTT.

This clonotype was found a few times. V is TRBV4-3 and J is TRBJ2-7; a weak D match, TRBD2 (6 bases). The germline V gene has CDR1 LGHNA and CDR2 YSLEER. The ends were cut back, 1 base at V and 2 bases at J, with 15 bases in the middle. The CDR3 runs to 16 residues. The CDR3 sequence: CASSQASGTPTYEQYF. CDR3 DNA sequence: TGCGCCAGCAGCCAAGCGTCCGGGACTCCTACCTACGAGCAGTACTTC.

This rearrangement joins TRBV6-2 or TRBV6-3 to TRBJ2-7; D not resolved. Germline V CDR1 and CDR2: MNHEY, SVGEGT. V shed 1 base and J shed 6 bases, with 7 bases lying between them. CDR3 length: 12 residues. The CDR3 region is CASSYFSGEQYF. CDR3 DNA: TGTGCCAGCAGTTACTTCTCGGGCGAGCAGTACTTC.

A few counts support this clonotype. The chain couples TRBV15 to TRBJ2-3, with D maybe TRBD2 (5 bases). V was cut by 0 bases and J by 3 bases, with 10 bases left in between. Germline lookup yields CDR1 LNHNV and CDR2 YYDKDF (reference sequence). CDR3 size: 15 residues. The CDR3 sequence is CATSRERVWTDTQYF. The CDR3 DNA follows: TGTGCCACCAGCAGAGAGAGGGTATGGACAGATACGCAGTATTTT.

The chain is built from TRBV7-9 and TRBJ2-3; D may be TRBD2 (5 bases). Trimming removed 5 bases at V and 3 bases at J, with 15 bases between. The V gene's germline CDR1 is SEHNR and CDR2 FQNEAQ (reference sequence). This CDR3 is built from 15 residues. The CDR3 loop reads CASSQDFWPTDTQYF. CDR3 in DNA: TGTGCCAGCAGCCAGGACTTTTGGCCTACAGATACGCAGTATTTT.

This clonotype was picked up a small number of times. The chain employs TRBV29-1 and TRBJ1-5; D gene uncertain. CDR1 and CDR2 (germline): SQVTM, ANQGSEA. Trimming removed 6 bases from V and 7 bases from J, with 13 bases in between. There are 12 residues in the CDR3. For the CDR3, the DNA is TGCAGCGTCGGGAACCCATCCCAGCCCCAGCATTTT. Amino acid sequence: CSVGNPSQPQHF.

The chain links TRBV5-1 to TRBJ2-7, with a tentative D call TRBD1 (6 bases). The germline gives CDR1 SGHRS, CDR2 YFSETQ. The CDR3 has 18 residues. The ends were cut back, 5 bases at V and 1 base at J, with 25 bases in the middle. The CDR3 here is CASRSGGQTNQRSYEQYF. As DNA, the CDR3 is TGCGCCAGCAGGTCGGGTGGACAGACGAACCAGAGATCCTACGAGCAGTACTTC. Full variable domain (outside the CDR3, taken from reference TRBV5-1 and TRBJ2-7): KAGVTQTPRYLIKTRGQQVTLSCSPISGHRSVSWYQQTPGQGLQFLFEYFSETQRNKGNFPGRFSGRQFSNSRSEMNVSTLELGDSALYLCASRSGGQTNQRSYEQYFGPGTRLTVT.

In its sample, this clonotype was seen many times. The chain has TRBV3-1 and TRBJ1-5; possibly TRBD1 for D (6 bases). Trimming took 6 bases from V and 2 from J, leaving 17 bases between them. The CDR3 totals 16 residues. Germline CDR1 LGHDT, CDR2 YNNKEL (reference sequence). CDR3 sequence reads: CASSPTGKGGNQPQHF. The CDR3 DNA is TGTGCCAGCAGTCCTACAGGAAAGGGGGGCAATCAGCCCCAGCATTTT.

The chain joins TRBV9 to TRBJ2-7; 13 nucleotides line up with TRBD2. The CDR3 is 16 residues long. Germline V gene sequence: CDR1 SGDLS, CDR2 YYNGEE. Losses at the gene ends were 3 bases for V and 4 bases for J; bases not matched to a gene: 7. CDR3 in amino acids: CASSESRTSGSYEQYF. CDR3 DNA sequence: TGTGCCAGCAGCGAGAGCAGGACTAGCGGGAGTTACGAGCAGTACTTC.

The chain has TRBV12-3 or TRBV12-4 and TRBJ1-5; D is ambiguous. V shed 1 base and J shed 0 bases, with 13 bases lying between them. There are 17 residues in the CDR3. CDR3 sequence reads: CASSLGLGGNSNQPQHF. CDR3 DNA sequence: TGTGCCAGCAGTTTAGGGTTGGGTGGCAATAGCAATCAGCCCCAGCATTTT.

The chain employs TRBV12-3 or TRBV12-4 and TRBJ1-5; maybe TRBD1 (5 bases). Trimming removed 7 bases at V and 5 bases at J, with 21 bases between. This CDR3 contains 16 residues. DNA for the CDR3: TGTGCCAGCACTCCCGGGACGCCTAATATTGATCAGCCCCAGCATTTT. It yields the protein CASTPGTPNIDQPQHF.

The table lists this clonotype with a few counts. The rearrangement uses TRBV28 and TRBJ2-7, with no clear D. The CDR3 is 13 amino acids. Between the trimmed V and J ends, which lost 5 bases and 6 bases, there was a span of 14 bases. CDR1 and CDR2 from the germline V gene are MDHEN and SYDVKM. This chain's CDR3 is CASSNSLWIEQYF. CDR3 DNA sequence: TGTGCCAGCAGTAATTCCCTGTGGATCGAGCAGTACTTC.

This clonotype was recorded a few times. V and J are TRBV12-3 or TRBV12-4 and TRBJ2-3; D gene uncertain. This CDR3 comprises 12 residues. Trimming removed 6 bases from V and 10 bases from J, with 14 bases in between. The CDR3 spells CASRSTRLSQYF. Here the CDR3 DNA reads TGTGCCAGCAGATCGACCCGTCTGTCGCAGTATTTT.

The chain combines TRBV28 with TRBJ2-1; tentatively, D is TRBD1 (6 bases). The CDR3 loop spans 14 amino acids. Germline CDR1 is MDHEN and CDR2 is SYDVKM. V was pared by 5 bases and J by 7 bases, with 15 bases between. CDR3 coding DNA: TGTGCCAGCAGTGGGGGCCCAGGCGGTAATGAGCAGTTCTTC. Its translation: CASSGGPGGNEQFF.

The genes are TRBV5-4 and TRBJ2-5; TRBD2 agrees at 8 bases. Looked up from germline, CDR1 is SGHNT and CDR2 is YYREEE (reference sequence). The CDR3 contains 15 residues. Trimming took 4 bases from V and 6 from J; bases not matched to a gene: 11. In DNA, the CDR3 is TGTGCCAGCAGCGAGTTCGGGGGGGCCGGTAAGACCCAGTACTTC. Encoded protein: CASSEFGGAGKTQYF. The variable domain in full, completed from reference TRBV5-4 and TRBJ2-5, reads ETGVTQSPTHLIKTRGQQVTLRCSSQSGHNTVSWYQQALGQGPQFIFQYYREEENGRGNFPPRFSGLQFPNYSSELNVNALELDDSALYLCASSEFGGAGKTQYFGPGTRLLVL.

The chain employs TRBV29-1 and TRBJ2-7; D gene ambiguous. V lost 8 bases, J lost 2 bases, and 13 bases lay in between. Germline V gene data show CDR1 as SQVTM and CDR2 as ANQGSEA. The CDR3 has 12 amino acids. The CDR3 loop is CSYRSLAYEQYF. The DNA for the CDR3 is TGCAGCTATCGCTCTTTGGCCTACGAGCAGTACTTC.

With respect to this clonotype: One junction end does not reproduce the germline sequence, and a read error may be involved. The chain carries TRBV10-3 and TRBJ2-7, with TRBD1 identical over 8 bases. The CDR3 has 16 amino acids. Germline loops: CDR1 ENHRY, CDR2 SYGVKD. DNA for the CDR3: TGCCCGGACAGGGCTATCACCTTTTCCAACGACTACGAGCAGTACTTC. Its protein product is CPDRAITFSNDYEQYF.

The chain couples TRBV11-2 to TRBJ1-2; D not certain. Deletions cut 1 base from V and 2 bases from J, with 14 bases between. The germline V gene has CDR1 SGHAT and CDR2 FQNNGV. This CDR3 has 16 residues. CDR3 sequence reads: CASSLAAFGSNYGYTF. In DNA form, the CDR3 reads TGTGCCAGCAGCTTAGCCGCCTTCGGAAGCAACTATGGCTACACCTTC.

This clonotype has only a few counts. This chain connects TRBV20-1 to TRBJ2-3, with 13 positions matching TRBD2. This CDR3 region has 13 residues. CDR1 and CDR2 from the germline V gene are DFQATT and SNEGSKA (reference sequence). The J segment lost 11 bases and the V segment lost 5 bases, leaving 7 bases of the junction unmatched. The chain's CDR3 is CSARTSGSWLQYF. CDR3 DNA sequence: TGCAGTGCTCGGACTAGCGGGAGTTGGTTGCAGTATTTT.

This chain connects TRBV3-1 to TRBJ2-1, with a tentative D call TRBD1 (6 bases). The V gene lost 8 bases and the J gene lost 5 bases, with 10 bases spanning the gap. The germline CDR1 and CDR2 sequences are LGHDT and YNNKEL (reference sequence). The CDR3 contains 12 residues. The CDR3 region is CASAGADNEQFF. The CDR3 DNA reads as TGTGCCAGCGCAGGGGCTGACAATGAGCAGTTCTTC.

This clonotype was counted at least ten times. The V gene is TRBV15, the J gene TRBJ2-7; D remains ambiguous. The CDR3 length is 14 residues. Trimming took 0 bases from V and 0 from J, leaving 6 bases between them. Germline CDR1 reads LNHNV; CDR2 reads YYDKDF (reference sequence). The chain's CDR3 is CATSREQNSYEQYF. The CDR3 nucleotides are TGTGCCACCAGCAGAGAACAGAACTCCTACGAGCAGTACTTC.

This clonotype was found many times. The genes are TRBV7-2 and TRBJ2-5; no firm D call. V was shortened by 2 bases and J by 3 bases, with 7 bases between the two germline ends. The CDR3 sequence is 13 residues long. Germline V lookup: CDR1 SGHTA, CDR2 FQGNSA. CDR3 DNA: TGTGCCAGCAGCTTACGGCAGGAAGAGACCCAGTACTTC. Its protein product is CASSLRQEETQYF.

This chain joins TRBV14 and TRBJ2-3; 12 bases map to TRBD2. V dropped 4 bases and J dropped 7; count of bases not matched to a gene: 9. The CDR3 totals 16 residues. CDR1 and CDR2 from the germline V gene are SGHDN and FVKESK. CDR3 residues: CASSRPGLAGTNTQYF. The CDR3 coding sequence is TGTGCCAGCAGCCGCCCGGGACTAGCGGGCACTAATACGCAGTATTTT.

The gene calls are TRBV28 and TRBJ2-5, with a weak D call TRBD1 (7 bases). This CDR3 is built from 21 residues. The V and J ends lost 6 bases and 5 bases respectively, with 37 bases between them. Germline CDR1 reads MDHEN; CDR2 reads SYDVKM. The CDR3 nucleotides read TGTGCCAGCAGCCTAAGCCCCAATCGGGGGCGATTGAGGCAGGGGGAGGAGACCCAGTACTTC. Its protein product is CASSLSPNRGRLRQGEETQYF.

This clonotype was detected ten times or more. The chain is built from TRBV24-1 and TRBJ2-3, with D perhaps matching TRBD2 (6 bases). CDR1 is KGHDR and CDR2 is SFDVKD in the germline V gene. This CDR3 contains 16 residues. Trimming stripped 4 bases from V and 4 bases from J, with 17 bases between. CDR3 sequence: CATSDRTNTGADTQYF. The CDR3 DNA is TGTGCCACCAGTGACCGGACTAACACGGGAGCAGATACGCAGTATTTT.

This clonotype was recorded at least ten times. The chain is built from TRBV10-3 and TRBJ2-1, with D possibly being TRBD2 (6 bases). The V gene's germline CDR1 is ENHRY and CDR2 SYGVKD. Trimming cost V 6 bases and J 0 bases, with 12 bases left between them. The CDR3 sequence is 15 residues long. The CDR3 DNA reads TGTGCCATCAGCCGGGACGGGAGCTCCTACAATGAGCAGTTCTTC. It specifies CAISRDGSSYNEQFF.

The chain uses TRBV7-2 and TRBJ1-1; no clear D gene. CDR3 length equals 13 residues. From germline, CDR1 is SGHTA and CDR2 FQGNSA. The V end lost 5 bases, the J end lost 3 bases, and 10 bases lay between the germline ends. The DNA of the CDR3 is TGTGCCAGCAGCCCCGTATGGGACACTGAAGCTTTCTTT. This sequence encodes CASSPVWDTEAFF.